This TCR beta chain was captured in a study of shared clonotypes between healthy human individuals. Germline CDR1 is KGHSH and CDR2 is LQKENI. Trimming took off 3 bases at V and 7 bases at J, with 13 bases between the two ends. The CDR3 length is 13 residues. HIV-negative, healthy adults without recent acute infections or vaccinations were the donors. This clone was seen only a few times. The protocol was immunoSEQ multiplex PCR, while the TCRdb copy is restricted to in-frame clones and leaves out a portion. The repertoire includes 2,500,000 or so clones, about nine tenths of them detected once, and 0.37% sits in the top ten.

The TCR originated in a man younger than 35 in good health. Some clones in this sample may be carry-over from other donors' samples. The sample comprised naive CD4+ T cells from PBMCs. Stated subset: CD45RA+ positively selected. The rearrangement uses TRBV18 and TRBJ2-7; D call uncertain. CDR3 sequence reads: CASSPTGFGEQYF. Written as DNA, the CDR3 is TGTGCCAGCTCACCGACGGGTTTTGGGGAGCAGTACTTC.